Each of the 17 T cell receptor beta chains below was sequenced from the same sample in a study of monozygotic twins with cystic fibrosis. The assay was immunoSEQ multiplex PCR, and TCRdb's table has in-frame clones only and misses some. The table shows just over 35,000 clones, with around 90% occurring only once. Sequencing was performed on blood. These receptors were taken from a boy under 10 years old with cystic fibrosis.

J is TRBJ1-1 and V is TRBV7-8, with 8 bases identical to TRBD1. CDR1 is SGHVS and CDR2 is FQNEAQ in the germline V gene. V lost 1 base and J lost 1; bases outside the gene matches: 2. This CDR3 is built from 15 residues. This CDR3 is CASSLGTGKNTEAFF. The CDR3 DNA is TGTGCCAGCAGCTTAGGGACAGGGAAGAACACTGAAGCTTTCTTT.

The chain carries TRBV12-5 and TRBJ2-1, with 7 bases fitting TRBD1. CDR1 and CDR2 from the germline V gene are LGHNT and FRNRAP. This CDR3 has 16 amino acids. V gave up 7 bases and J gave up 8 bases; unmatched junction bases: 17. CDR3 nucleotides: TGTGCTAGTGCCCCCCCTTTGGACAGGTTGGACGATGAGCAGTTCTTC. It is translated as CASAPPLDRLDDEQFF.

DNA of the CDR3: TGTGCCAGCAGCAAAGGGGGCGGATCGGGAAACACCATATATTTT. Translating gives CASSKGGGSGNTIYF. The chain carries TRBV21-1 and TRBJ1-3; TRBD1 is the table's D call and was not checked against the DNA. TRBV21-1 is a known pseudogene. The CDR3 contains 15 residues.

This clone was observed a few times. The chain carries TRBV6-1 and TRBJ1-1; TRBD1 agrees at 9 bases. The CDR3 runs to 14 residues. V was clipped by 7 bases and J by 4 bases; unmatched bases: 7. Germline V lookup: CDR1 MNHNS, CDR2 SASEGT. The CDR3 protein is CASTKGQGLTEAFF. CDR3 DNA: TGTGCCAGCACTAAGGGACAGGGCCTCACTGAAGCTTTCTTT.

The CDR3 DNA follows: TGTGCCAGCAGTTACCGCCGGGGGCGAGAGACCCAGTACTTC. Translating it yields CASSYRRGRETQYF. The chain recombines TRBV6-5 with TRBJ2-5; D possibly uses TRBD1 or TRBD2 (6 bases each). Germline V gene data show CDR1 as MNHEY and CDR2 as SVGAGI. The CDR3 spans 14 residues. Trimming took 2 bases from V and 4 from J, leaving 11 bases between them.

V and J are TRBV7-2 and TRBJ2-5; D might be TRBD2 (5 bases). The CDR3 contains 13 residues. CDR1 and CDR2 (germline): SGHTA, FQGNSA. Trimming shortened V by 5 bases and J by 7 bases, and 14 bases separated the two germline ends. CDR3 sequence reads: CASSLNGRGTQYF. CDR3 bases: TGTGCCAGCAGCCTCAACGGTCGGGGGACCCAGTACTTC.

The sample holds one count of this clone. The gene calls are TRBV19 and TRBJ1-5, with 8 bases fitting TRBD1. Germline V gene data show CDR1 as LNHDA and CDR2 as SQIVND (reference sequence). V gave up 6 bases and J gave up 5 bases; unmatched junction bases: 6. The CDR3 is made up of 14 amino acids. CDR3 coding DNA: TGTGCCAGTAGCTTACAGGGGGGGGATCAGCCCCAGCATTTT. Amino acid sequence: CASSLQGGDQPQHF. The full variable domain, completed using reference TRBV19 and TRBJ1-5, is DGGITQSPKYLFRKEGQNVTLSCEQNLNHDAMYWYRQDPGQGLRLIYYSQIVNDFQKGDIAEGYSVSREKKESFPLTVTSAQKNPTAFYLCASSLQGGDQPQHFGDGTRLSIL.

This chain uses TRBV4-1 with TRBJ2-3; TRBD1 matches at 7 bases. This CDR3 region has 16 residues. CDR1 and CDR2 (germline): MGHRA, YSYEKL. V was clipped by 4 bases and J by 2 bases; unmatched bases: 9. The CDR3 region has the DNA TGCGCCAGCAGCCGCGAGGGGGCCCCCAACACAGATACGCAGTATTTT. Residues: CASSREGAPNTDTQYF.

The gene calls are TRBV7-6 and TRBJ1-1, with D possibly matching TRBD1 (5 bases). Germline V gene sequence: CDR1 SGHVS, CDR2 FNYEAQ. Trimming took off 2 bases at V and 3 bases at J, with 13 bases between the two ends. This CDR3 comprises 15 residues. The CDR3 DNA follows: TGTGCCAGCAGCTTATTTCCCGGAGGGGACACTGAAGCTTTCTTT. It is translated as CASSLFPGGDTEAFF.

The rearrangement joins TRBV11-2 to TRBJ2-5, with 11 bases matching TRBD2. This CDR3 spans 15 amino acids. The junction had 7 bases not matched to a gene; V was cut back by 6 bases and J by 4 bases. Per the germline V gene, CDR1 is SGHAT and CDR2 is FQNNGV. The CDR3 spells CASRRSGGAAETQYF. CDR3 bases: TGTGCCAGCAGACGTAGCGGGGGGGCCGCAGAGACCCAGTACTTC.

The chain has TRBV13 and TRBJ2-3; 9 bases map to TRBD2. The length of the CDR3 is 17 residues. Looked up from germline, CDR1 is PRHDT and CDR2 is FYEKMQ (reference sequence). V was clipped by 0 bases and J by 4 bases; unmatched bases: 8. CDR3: CASSLGHGGGASDTQYF. DNA for the CDR3: TGTGCCAGCAGCTTAGGCCATGGCGGGGGGGCCTCAGATACGCAGTATTTT.

The V gene is TRBV6-5, the J gene TRBJ2-5; tentatively, D is TRBD1 (6 bases). Germline V gene data show CDR1 as MNHEY and CDR2 as SVGAGI. CDR3 length: 14 residues. V gave up 0 bases and J gave up 4 bases, with 9 bases separating them. The CDR3 spells CASSYSGRGETQYF. Written as DNA, the CDR3 is TGTGCCAGCAGTTACTCAGGCAGGGGAGAGACCCAGTACTTC.

This rearrangement joins TRBV5-1 to TRBJ2-1, with 10 bases aligning to TRBD2. The CDR3 has 17 residues. Germline V CDR1 and CDR2: SGHRS, YFSETQ. The junction had 15 bases not matched to a gene; V was cut back by 4 bases and J by 8 bases. The CDR3, as DNA: TGCGCCAGCAGCCCCCGGGTCAGCGGGGGGGTCAGGGATGAGCAGTTCTTC. Its protein product is CASSPRVSGGVRDEQFF.

V and J are TRBV7-2 and TRBJ1-5; D call uncertain. This CDR3 is 17 amino acids long. CDR1 is SGHTA, CDR2 FQGNSA, per germline. The V and J ends lost 2 bases and 2 bases respectively, with 16 bases between them. The CDR3 DNA is TGTGCCAGCAGCTTACAAAGAGTCTTAATCGGCAATCAGCCCCAGCATTTT. It encodes CASSLQRVLIGNQPQHF.

V and J are TRBV7-9 and TRBJ2-1; maybe TRBD2 (5 bases). V was pared by 5 bases and J by 6 bases, with 14 bases between. Germline V gives CDR1 SEHNR, CDR2 FQNEAQ (reference sequence). There are 14 residues in the CDR3. The CDR3 loop reads CASSHPGRGNEQFF. CDR3 DNA: TGTGCCAGCAGCCACCCCGGCCGGGGCAATGAGCAGTTCTTC.

The chain has TRBV5-4 and TRBJ2-2; D gene ambiguous. The CDR3 spans 14 residues. Germline values: CDR1 SGHNT, CDR2 YYREEE (reference sequence). V was cut by 0 bases and J by 1 base, with 4 bases left in between. CDR3 coding DNA: TGTGCCAGCAGCTTGGTAGGGAACACCGGGGAGCTGTTTTTT. This sequence encodes CASSLVGNTGELFF.

V usage is TRBV11-1 and J usage is TRBJ2-7, with 9 bases lining up with TRBD1. Germline trimming cut 1 base from V and 4 bases from J; bases unmatched to any gene: 2. The V gene's germline CDR1 is SGHAT and CDR2 FQDESV (reference sequence). This CDR3 is built from 14 residues. CDR3 DNA: TGTGCCAGCAGCTTAGGGACAGGGGAGTACGAGCAGTACTTC. Protein sequence: CASSLGTGEYEQYF.